Each of the 18 T cell receptor beta chains below was sequenced from the same sample in a study of T cell repertoires in cytomegalovirus infection. TCRdb recomputed calls from the reads with MiXCR, one row per CDR3 protein. The repertoire consists of some 500,000 distinct CDR3 sequences, with roughly a third occurring once and the leading ten covering roughly 16%. Their antigen targets remain unknown. The sample consisted of cultured PBMCs, taken from culture after CMV antigen stimulation. These TCRs come from a human donor in good health (CMV status not recorded). Some clones in this sample may be carry-over from other donors' samples.

The CDR3 loop reads CASSIVSSGNTIYF. CDR3 coding DNA: TGTGCCAGTAGTATAGTAAGCTCTGGAAACACCATATATTTT. This chain uses TRBV19 with TRBJ1-3; no clear D gene. The CDR3 has 14 residues. Germline-derived CDR1 and CDR2 are LNHDA and SQIVND (reference sequence). V shed 1 base and J shed 0 bases, with 4 bases lying between them.

The V call is TRBV7-9, the J call TRBJ2-7, with D tentatively TRBD1 (5 bases). Germline-derived CDR1 and CDR2 are SEHNR and FQNEAQ (reference sequence). The CDR3 length is 17 residues. Trimming cost V 5 bases and J 5 bases, with 25 bases left between them. The CDR3 DNA is TGTGCCAGCAGCCCAAAAAACCCGAGACAGCTCTTGGACGAGCAGTACTTC. Its protein is CASSPKNPRQLLDEQYF.

Written as DNA, the CDR3 is TGTGCCAGCTGCTTTACGACAGCAGAGAATTCACCCCTCCACTTT. It encodes CASCFTTAENSPLHF. The V and J genes are TRBV2 and TRBJ1-6; TRBD1 might be the D (5 bases). The V and J ends lost 8 bases and 7 bases respectively, with 18 bases between them. The CDR3 totals 15 residues. Germline lookup yields CDR1 SNHLY and CDR2 FYNNEI.

The rearrangement joins TRBV6-2 or TRBV6-3 to TRBJ2-5; D not resolved. The CDR3 has 14 residues. Looked up from germline, CDR1 is MNHEY and CDR2 is SVGEGT. Between the trimmed V and J ends, which lost 5 bases and 1 base, there was a span of 11 bases. The CDR3 loop is CASSRRLSQETQYF. CDR3 nucleotide sequence: TGTGCCAGCAGTCGACGGCTTTCCCAAGAGACCCAGTACTTC.

This clonotype came up many times. This chain uses TRBV7-2 with TRBJ1-2; unclear D gene. The CDR3 is 15 amino acids. Trimming removed 5 bases from V and 0 bases from J, with 13 bases in between. Germline-derived CDR1 and CDR2 are SGHTA and FQGNSA. CDR3 bases: TGTGCCAGCAGCCACACAGCGCAATCTAACTATGGCTACACCTTC. Translation: CASSHTAQSNYGYTF.

This clonotype was seen many times. This chain links TRBV7-2 with TRBJ2-3; 9 bases are a match to TRBD2. Trimming removed 1 base from V and 4 bases from J; junction bases left unmatched: 9. Germline assignment: CDR1 SGHTA and CDR2 FQGNSA. The CDR3 covers 17 residues. The CDR3 nucleotides read TGTGCCAGCAGCTTAGGAGGAGCGGGAGGTGGGGCAGATACGCAGTATTTT. It is translated as CASSLGGAGGGADTQYF.

This clonotype was picked up many times. The chain links TRBV7-2 to TRBJ1-6; perhaps TRBD1 as D (6 bases). Trimming stripped 0 bases from V and 10 bases from J, with 16 bases between. CDR3 length equals 16 residues. Germline V gene sequence: CDR1 SGHTA, CDR2 FQGNSA. CDR3 sequence (DNA): TGTGCCAGCAGCTTAGCGGGAGGCAGGGGTTGGTCACCCCTCCACTTT. Amino acid sequence: CASSLAGGRGWSPLHF. The whole variable domain, remainder taken from reference TRBV7-2 and TRBJ1-6, is GAGVSQSPSNKVTEKGKDVELRCDPISGHTALYWYRQSLGQGLEFLIYFQGNSAPDKSGLPSDRFSAERTGGSVSTLTIQRTQQEDSAVYLCASSLAGGRGWSPLHFGNGTRLTVT.

This clonotype was found many times. This chain links TRBV5-6 with TRBJ2-7, with TRBD2 identical over 8 bases. In germline, CDR1 is SGHDT, CDR2 YYEEEE. The CDR3 has 16 residues. Trimming cost V 0 bases and J 0 bases; bases outside gene matches: 5. The CDR3 DNA is TGTGCCAGCAGCTTGGAAATAGCGGGAAGCTCCTACGAGCAGTACTTC. Encoded protein: CASSLEIAGSSYEQYF.

This chain uses TRBV7-9 with TRBJ1-5; 10 bases are a match to TRBD1. V shed 4 bases, J shed 6 bases, and the junction held 6 bases outside the gene matches. The V gene's germline CDR1 is SEHNR and CDR2 FQNEAQ (reference sequence). The CDR3 is 15 residues long. CDR3 sequence: CASSSTGGEGQPQHF. In DNA, the CDR3 is TGTGCCAGCAGCTCGACAGGGGGCGAGGGTCAGCCCCAGCATTTT.

The chain has TRBV11-3 and TRBJ1-4, with TRBD1 as a possible D gene (5 bases). Trimming removed 0 bases from V and 1 base from J, with 12 bases in between. Germline lookup yields CDR1 SGHNT and CDR2 YENEEA. This CDR3 is 17 amino acids long. DNA for the CDR3: TGTGCCAGCAGCTTAGACGGGGGATTAGGAACTAATGAAAAACTGTTTTTT. Translated: CASSLDGGLGTNEKLFF.

This chain connects TRBV29-1 to TRBJ1-2; 8 bases match TRBD1. Germline V CDR1 and CDR2: SQVTM, ANQGSEA. Unmatched junction bases numbered 5, after V lost 8 bases and J lost 3 bases. The length of the CDR3 is 12 residues. The CDR3 coding sequence is TGCAGCACTAACAGGGGGGACTATGGCTACACCTTC. This gives the protein CSTNRGDYGYTF.

This clonotype was observed a few times. This chain connects TRBV11-1 to TRBJ1-1, with D perhaps matching TRBD1 (6 bases). The V end was cut by 7 bases, the J end by 5 bases, with 14 bases between. The CDR3 extends over 13 amino acids. Per germline, CDR1 SGHAT and CDR2 FQDESV (reference sequence). CDR3 protein: CASKLQGGTEAFF. DNA for the CDR3: TGTGCCAGCAAACTACAGGGCGGAACTGAAGCTTTCTTT.

Ten or more counts support this clonotype. The chain has TRBV7-2 and TRBJ1-4, with 11 bases lining up with TRBD1. The germline CDR1 and CDR2 sequences are SGHTA and FQGNSA. The trim removed 4 bases at V and 8 bases at J, leaving 9 bases unmatched. The CDR3 has 16 residues. CDR3 sequence: CASSSHTGTGGEKLFF. CDR3 in DNA: TGTGCCAGCAGCTCGCACACCGGGACAGGGGGAGAAAAACTGTTTTTT.

The chain joins TRBV7-3 to TRBJ2-5; D gene ambiguous. V gave up 5 bases and J gave up 6 bases, with 13 bases separating them. The CDR3 consists of 13 residues. Per germline, CDR1 SGHTA and CDR2 FQGTGA. The CDR3 region is CASSPSWGKTQYF. In nucleotides, the CDR3 is TGTGCCAGCAGCCCCTCGTGGGGAAAGACCCAGTACTTC. The whole variable domain, filled in from reference TRBV7-3 and TRBJ2-5, reads GAGVSQTPSNKVTEKGKYVELRCDPISGHTALYWYRQSLGQGPEFLIYFQGTGAADDSGLPNDRFFAVRPEGSVSTLKIQRTERGDSAVYLCASSPSWGKTQYFGPGTRLLVL.

Many counts were recorded for this clonotype. This chain links TRBV7-8 with TRBJ2-1, with D possibly being TRBD2 (5 bases). V dropped 4 bases and J dropped 7 bases, with 14 bases sitting between them. CDR3 length: 14 residues. Germline-derived CDR1 and CDR2 are SGHVS and FQNEAQ. The CDR3 DNA is TGTGCCAGCAGCTCGGACTCCTCCTGGAATGAGCAGTTCTTC. Translating it yields CASSSDSSWNEQFF.

The chain has TRBV7-9 and TRBJ2-7; D assignment may be TRBD1 or TRBD2 (6 bases each). The CDR3 runs to 15 residues. Germline V gene data show CDR1 as SEHNR and CDR2 as FQNEAQ (reference sequence). The V gene lost 5 bases and the J gene lost 8 bases, with 22 bases spanning the gap. The CDR3 sequence: CASSGGTTHASKQYF. The CDR3 DNA follows: TGTGCCAGCAGCGGAGGGACAACTCATGCTTCTAAGCAGTACTTC.

This clonotype was observed a few times. This chain joins TRBV30 and TRBJ1-1, with D possibly TRBD1 on 6 matching bases. The germline V gene encodes CDR1 GTSNPN and CDR2 SVGIG (reference sequence). Trimming stripped 5 bases from V and 7 bases from J, with 14 bases between. CDR3 length equals 12 residues. CDR3 sequence (DNA): TGTGCCTGGGGGAAGGGGGGATATGAAGCTTTCTTT. Translation: CAWGKGGYEAFF.

As DNA, the CDR3 is TGCGCCAGCAGCTGGGGACTTATCTACAATGAGCAGTTCTTC. This translates into CASSWGLIYNEQFF. The chain joins TRBV5-1 to TRBJ2-1; D is perhaps TRBD2 (6 bases). Trimming stripped 3 bases from V and 3 bases from J, with 10 bases between. The V gene's germline CDR1 is SGHRS and CDR2 YFSETQ. CDR3 length: 14 amino acids.